This note documents a single T cell receptor beta chain sequence. Its antigen is not known. V shed 7 bases and J shed 0 bases, with 11 bases lying between them. CDR3 size: 14 residues. Germline CDR1 is SGDLS and CDR2 is YYNGEE. Indicated treatment: treatment-naive control, cytoreductive nephrectomy. Clear cell pathology was present in this patient's renal cell carcinoma. Control tumor donors were a few females and more than ten males, median age about 60 years. The record originates from a study of radiation and T cells in renal cell carcinoma. Method: immunoSEQ multiplex PCR; TCRdb's copy keeps in-frame clones and lacks some. The sample has fewer than 10,000 clones, 65% seen once; the top ten hold roughly 14%. Findings and caveats of the study: Irradiated tumors had higher TCR clonality than control tumors. Dominant CDR3 motifs occupied more repertoire in irradiated than control tumors.

Sequencing used tumor tissue, obtained from a patient whose treatment was nephrectomy without radiotherapy. The clonotype comes from a man in his sixties with renal cell carcinoma. The chain joins TRBV9 to TRBJ1-5; perhaps TRBD1 as D (6 bases). The CDR3 is CASGGQYSNQPQHF. In nucleotides, the CDR3 is TGTGCCAGCGGCGGACAGTATAGCAATCAGCCCCAGCATTTT. The full variable domain, rest sourced from reference TRBV9 and TRBJ1-5, is DSGVTQTPKHLITATGQRVTLRCSPRSGDLSVYWYQQSLDQGLQFLIQYYNGEERAKGNILERFSAQQFPDLHSELNLSSLELGDSALYFCASGGQYSNQPQHFGDGTRLSIL.